One T cell receptor beta chain is described in this entry. The sample comes from a study of blood T cell repertoires in COVID-19. Study-wide background: From the United States, Italy and Spain came samples of acute and convalescent COVID-19. T cells, B-cell-depleted T cells, or PBMCs supplied cDNA or gDNA.

Assay: immunoSEQ multiplex PCR; the TCRdb copy retains only in-frame clones and omits some. The profile shows under 300,000 clones, around nine tenths of them singletons. Trimming removed 4 bases from V and 4 bases from J, with 19 bases in between. The CDR3 has 16 residues. The germline V gene encodes CDR1 SGHDN and CDR2 FVKESK. Sequenced input: peripheral blood. The source of this sequence is a woman aged 70 to 79 with active or convalescent COVID-19. This chain uses TRBV14 with TRBJ1-2; a possible D gene is TRBD1 (5 bases). The CDR3 spells CASSRFHPDSSYGYTF. CDR3 DNA sequence: TGTGCCAGCAGCCGATTCCATCCAGACAGCTCCTATGGCTACACCTTC.